This T cell receptor (beta chain) was sequenced during a study of blood T cell repertoires in COVID-19. In the authors' methods: Researchers report that nucleated cell counts were estimated from reference gene primer amplification. Profiled with immunoSEQ multiplex PCR; TCRdb holds only in-frame clones, not every one. The V and J calls and the clone size are those of that table, but D and trimming were determined from the DNA. The data show 320,000 or so clones, with 80% to 90% seen just once and about 5% held by the top ten. Those who participated ranged in age from roughly 18 to 90 years and resided in 20 to 30 US areas. This CDR3 has 14 residues. V was pared by 6 bases and J by 6 bases, with 15 bases between. Germline lookup yields CDR1 SGHTA and CDR2 FQGNSA.

The sample taken for sequencing was PBMCs or T cells enriched from blood (not recorded which). The chain is built from TRBV7-2 and TRBJ1-5; TRBD1 is a possible D gene (5 bases). The clonotype comes from a man aged 25 to 45 who had recovered from COVID-19. CDR3 sequence reads: CASSISVGGQPQHF. The CDR3 DNA is TGTGCCAGCAGTATATCGGTGGGGGGTCAGCCCCAGCATTTT. Together with reference TRBV7-2 and TRBJ1-5, the CDR3 gives the full variable domain: GAGVSQSPSNKVTEKGKDVELRCDPISGHTALYWYRQSLGQGLEFLIYFQGNSAPDKSGLPSDRFSAERTGGSVSTLTIQRTQQEDSAVYLCASSISVGGQPQHFGDGTRLSIL.